A single T cell receptor beta chain is shown here with its context. Its antigen target is currently unknown. No much larger clonotype is one base removed from it; base qualities were not supplied. On an AutoMACS, CD4+ and CD8+ cells were isolated via positive magnetic bead selection, and their purity was verified by flow cytometry. Clonal expansions were first screened by flow cytometry with a TCR V beta antibody panel, then characterized by TCRB deep sequencing of sorted CD8+ fractions. Peripheral blood mononuclear cells were isolated by Ficoll-Paque PLUS density gradient separation. DNA from CD4-enriched, CD8-enriched or PBMC samples was extracted using Nucleospin Tissue or Tissue XS kits and then quantified on a Qubit 2.0 fluorometer. TCRB CDR3 sequencing used the immunoSEQ assay on genomic DNA. Regarding the original processing steps: Patient CD8+ clones larger than 1% were compared against published virus-specific TCRB sequences, and only a few matched. Nothing other than productive TCRB rearrangements was included in the analyses. A clone was defined by a unique TCRB CDR3 sequence, and clonality was computed as a productive clonality index based on Shannon entropy. To calculate repertoire overlap between two samples, the template counts of each clone were considered relative to each sample's total templates. A correlation with a Spearman r of roughly 0.66 was found between V-gene usage by flow cytometry and V-gene usage by TCRB sequencing. TCRdb retrieved this table from immuneACCESS and kept in-frame rearrangements only. Not all clones are present; in checked studies, unresolved V genes account for under half, and no reason is known for the remainder. The V and J calls and clone size were taken over from that table, and D and trimming were inferred from the DNA. This sample holds about 15,000 clones; under 85% were observed only once. In total, the top ten clones hold 15% to 20% of the sample.

The data are from a study of somatic mutations in cytotoxic T cells in rheumatoid arthritis (dated by TCRdb to about 2017). For the wider study: Right after diagnosis and prior to the start of any treatment, approximately 30 ml EDTA of peripheral blood was drawn from patients. Sorted V beta1+ cells also underwent TCRB sequencing, and some V beta antibody-stained T-cell populations were flow-sorted at nearly 100% purity on a FACSAria II or Sony SH800. In newly diagnosed rheumatoid arthritis without treatment, the study examined if expanded CD8+ T-cell clones harbor somatic mutations, relying on TCRB deep sequencing to characterize clonality. The median ages of the patient and control groups were essentially identical. For roughly 63 rheumatoid arthritis patients and 20 healthy controls, TCRB deep sequencing was carried out. Beyond this particular receptor, the publication reports: Viral specificity could not be ruled out by absence from virus-specific databases, and the antigen targets of the expanded CD8+ clones remained unknown. The finding that TRBV07 was slightly underrepresented in patients was left unadjusted for multiple comparisons. CD8+ clonality increased with age in patients (Spearman r ≈ 0.5) but not in healthy controls. The largest CD8+ clone made up more than 20% of CD8+ cells in about an eighth of the roughly 60 patients, and blood and synovial fluid shared several identical CD8+ TCRB sequences. CD8+ T-cell clonality in rheumatoid arthritis patients was not significantly different from that in age-matched healthy controls.

There are 16 amino acids in the CDR3, from cysteine to phenylalanine inclusive. Only CDR3 DNA is held: 48 bases, read in frame from base 1. As encoded in the germline V gene, CDR1 is SGHRS while CDR2 is YFSETQ. V drops 1 base and J drops 4 bases, leaving 15 bases in between. This TCR derives from an adult with rheumatoid arthritis. Material: CD8+ T cells sorted from blood. The sequence joins TRBV5-1 to TRBJ1-3; TRBD1 could be the D gene, as 6 bases match. The CDR3 region: CASSLSWGASGNTIYF. The DNA reads as follows: TGCGCCAGCAGCTTGTCTTGGGGGGCTTCAGGAAACACCATATATTTT.